A selection of T cell receptor beta chains follows, all from one sample in a study of long-term antiretroviral therapy in people with HIV. Clones were read by immunoSEQ multiplex PCR, and TCRdb kept only the in-frame ones, dropping some. The sample records over 30,000 clones, around 79% being singletons. Sequencing was performed on unsorted PBMCs, taken 0.6 years after starting antiretroviral therapy. These TCRs come from a man aged 18-30 years with HIV. Each CDR3 is given with its conserved first and last residue. A D gene is named only where the DNA matches it firmly. The size entry is marked missing in some rows and otherwise reads once, few, many or a size class.

cdr3_aa | cdr3_nt | clone_size | j_call | v_call | d_call
CASSQVERTEAFF | TGCGCCAGCAGCCAAGTGGAGAGAACTGAAGCTTTCTTT | - | TRBJ1-1 | TRBV4-3 | -
CASSVAGSGEKLFF | TGTGCCAGCAGCGTAGCAGGGTCAGGAGAAAAACTGTTTTTT | - | TRBJ1-4 | TRBV9 | -
CAWSGGAPNTGELFF | TGTGCCTGGAGTGGAGGTGCGCCGAACACCGGGGAGCTGTTTTTT | - | TRBJ2-2 | TRBV30 | -
CASSQERTSAQTQYF | TGCGCCAGCAGCCAAGAGAGGACTAGCGCGCAGACCCAGTACTTC | - | TRBJ2-5 | TRBV4-3 | TRBD2
CATSLDLNTEAFF | TGTGCCACCAGCCTGGACCTCAACACTGAAGCTTTCTTT | - | TRBJ1-1 | TRBV15 | -
CASKSWDTQYF | TGTGCCAGCAAATCTTGGGATACGCAGTATTTT | few | TRBJ2-3 | TRBV2 | -
CASSSRGLAGEQFF | TGCGCCAGCAGCTCCAGGGGCCTAGCCGGTGAGCAGTTCTTC | once | TRBJ2-1 | TRBV4-3 | -
CASNGPNNEKLFF | TGTGCCAGCAACGGGCCTAATAATGAAAAACTGTTTTTT | - | TRBJ1-4 | TRBV6-1 | -
CASSYSKITGATEAFF | TGTGCCAGCAGTTACTCTAAAATTACAGGGGCGACTGAAGCTTTCTTT | - | TRBJ1-1 | TRBV6-5 | TRBD1
CASSLGGRGLEKLFF | TGTGCCAGCAGCTTAGGCGGCAGGGGGCTTGAAAAACTGTTTTTT | - | TRBJ1-4 | TRBV7-9 | TRBD1